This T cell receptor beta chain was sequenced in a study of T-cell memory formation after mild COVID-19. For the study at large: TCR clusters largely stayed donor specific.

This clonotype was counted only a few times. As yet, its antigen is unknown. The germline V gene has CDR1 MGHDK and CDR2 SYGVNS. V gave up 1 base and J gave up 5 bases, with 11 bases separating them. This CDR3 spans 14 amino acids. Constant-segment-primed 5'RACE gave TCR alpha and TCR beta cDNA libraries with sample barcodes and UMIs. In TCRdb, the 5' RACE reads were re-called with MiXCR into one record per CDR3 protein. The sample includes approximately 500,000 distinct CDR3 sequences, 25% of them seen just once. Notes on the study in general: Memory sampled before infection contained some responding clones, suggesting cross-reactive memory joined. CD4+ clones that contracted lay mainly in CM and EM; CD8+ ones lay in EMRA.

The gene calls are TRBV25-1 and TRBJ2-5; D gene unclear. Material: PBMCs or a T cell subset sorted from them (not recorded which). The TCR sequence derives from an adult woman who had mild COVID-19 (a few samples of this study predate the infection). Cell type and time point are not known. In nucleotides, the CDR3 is TGTGCCAGCAGTGAATGGATGGATTTGGAGACCCAGTACTTC. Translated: CASSEWMDLETQYF.